The 25 T cell receptor beta chains below were found in one sample sequenced in a study of blood T cells in healthy people across ages. The authors ran a second PCR of roughly 7 to 11 cycles using a sample-barcoded 5' primer and a J-beta primer mix. TCRdb re-analysed the 5' RACE reads in MiXCR, keeping a single row per CDR3 protein. Of just under 750,000 distinct CDR3 sequences detected, about a fifth appear once; the ten largest clones hold less than 25%. Sequenced input: blood. These receptor sequences come from a man aged 70 or older in good health.

The J gene is TRBJ1-6, the V gene TRBV20-1; D remains unclear. Trimming cost V 0 bases and J 10 bases, with 16 bases left between them. CDR3 length: 15 residues. The germline gives CDR1 DFQATT, CDR2 SNEGSKA (reference sequence). The CDR3 reads CSARDRGPSRSPLHF. CDR3 coding DNA: TGCAGTGCTAGAGATCGTGGTCCAAGCAGGTCACCCCTCCACTTT.

Comment on this clonotype: A single base separates this from a much larger clone, so it may be a read error. The J gene is TRBJ1-4, the V gene TRBV3-1; D call uncertain. The V end lost 3 bases, the J end lost 8 bases, and 7 bases lay between the germline ends. The length of the CDR3 is 12 residues. CDR1 and CDR2 (germline): LGHDT, YNNKEL (reference sequence). CDR3: CASSHVGEKLFF. DNA of the CDR3: TGTGCCAGCAGCCACGTGGGGGAAAAACTGTTTTTT.

V is TRBV5-6 and J is TRBJ2-7, with TRBD2 matching 8 bases. TRBJ2-1 explains the end of the DNA better; the J call may be wrong. The CDR3 runs 13 residues. The germline V gene encodes CDR1 SGHDT and CDR2 YYEEEE. DNA for the CDR3: TGTGCCAGCAGCTTGGGGGGACTAGTTGGGCAGTTCTTC. Translating gives CASSLGGLVGQFF.

The CDR3 protein is CSARDLRTSSYNEQFF. CDR3 bases: TGCAGTGCTAGAGATCTCCGGACTTCCTCCTACAATGAGCAGTTCTTC. V and J are TRBV20-1 and TRBJ2-1; D is possibly TRBD2 (5 bases). Trimming took off 0 bases at V and 0 bases at J, with 12 bases between the two ends. The length of the CDR3 is 16 residues. From germline, CDR1 is DFQATT and CDR2 SNEGSKA (reference sequence).

Many counts were recorded for this clonotype. The chain recombines TRBV13 with TRBJ2-5; 7 bases agree with TRBD2. Losses at the gene ends were 5 bases for V and 5 bases for J; bases not matched to a gene: 11. From germline, CDR1 is PRHDT and CDR2 FYEKMQ (reference sequence). This CDR3 has 15 amino acids. The CDR3 DNA sequence: TGTGCCAGCAGCACCCAATCACTAGCGAAGGAGACCCAGTACTTC. It encodes CASSTQSLAKETQYF.

This clonotype has only a few counts. V usage is TRBV20-1 and J usage is TRBJ2-7, with 7 nucleotides matching TRBD1. The J call may be wrong; the DNA end is better matched by TRBJ2-5. The CDR3 contains 12 residues. Looked up from germline, CDR1 is DFQATT and CDR2 is SNEGSKA (reference sequence). CDR3 protein: CSARGDSETQYF. In DNA form, the CDR3 reads TGCAGTGCTAGAGGGGACAGCGAGACCCAGTACTTC.

The J gene is TRBJ1-1, the V gene TRBV24-1; D remains unclear. Germline V gene data show CDR1 as KGHDR and CDR2 as SFDVKD. The CDR3 loop spans 15 amino acids. V gave up 5 bases and J gave up 1 base, with 13 bases separating them. The CDR3 region is CATSAGSARNTEAFF. The DNA for the CDR3 is TGTGCCACCAGTGCTGGATCGGCACGGAACACTGAAGCTTTCTTT.

This clonotype has just one count. The chain employs TRBV29-1 and TRBJ2-7, with 9 bases matching TRBD1. CDR3 length: 14 amino acids. Per the germline V gene, CDR1 is SQVTM and CDR2 is ANQGSEA. Losses at the gene ends were 5 bases for V and 3 bases for J; bases not matched to a gene: 8. For the CDR3, the DNA is TGCAGCGTTATACCGACAGGGGGGAACTACGAGCAGTACTTC. Translating gives CSVIPTGGNYEQYF.

This clonotype was detected a few times. At one boundary the junction diverges from the germline segment, which might be a read error. The V gene is TRBV9, the J gene TRBJ1-2; no definite D call. Germline V gene data show CDR1 as SGDLS and CDR2 as YYNGEE. The CDR3 is made up of 14 amino acids. The CDR3 coding sequence is TGTGCCGGCAGCGCCTCGAGGCAGAACTATGGCCACACCTTC. It translates to CAGSASRQNYGHTF.

This clonotype turned up a few times. This chain uses TRBV2 with TRBJ2-3; tentative D call: TRBD1 (5 bases). The length of the CDR3 is 14 residues. Per germline, CDR1 SNHLY and CDR2 FYNNEI. The V gene lost 3 bases and the J gene lost 2 bases, with 9 bases spanning the gap. The CDR3 nucleotides are TGTGCCAGCAGTGATTTAGGGGTCACAGATACGCAGTATTTT. It yields the protein CASSDLGVTDTQYF.

The rearrangement joins TRBV21-1 to TRBJ2-5. The DNA end lines up better with TRBJ2-7; the J call may be wrong. TRBV21-1 corresponds to a pseudogene. The length of the CDR3 is 16 residues. The CDR3 loop is CASSKISGPSSYEQYV. Written as DNA, the CDR3 is TGTGCCAGCAGCAAGATATCAGGTCCGAGCTCCTACGAGCAGTACGTC.

This clonotype appeared a few times. The chain employs TRBV10-3 and TRBJ2-7, with 9 nucleotides matching TRBD2. This CDR3 has 15 amino acids. Losses at the gene ends were 6 bases for V and 0 bases for J; bases not matched to a gene: 6. Germline V gene data show CDR1 as ENHRY and CDR2 as SYGVKD. CDR3 residues: CAIRPGTSHSYEQYF. CDR3 DNA: TGTGCCATCAGACCAGGGACTAGCCACTCCTACGAGCAGTACTTC.

This clonotype was detected a few times. In DNA, the CDR3 is TGTGCCAGCAGAAGAACCGGGACGGCAGGCGAGCAGTACTTC. Translated, it gives CASRRTGTAGEQYF. The gene calls are TRBV6-1 and TRBJ2-7; D is perhaps TRBD1 or TRBD2 (5 bases each). V was clipped by 6 bases and J by 6 bases, with 18 bases between them. Germline V lookup: CDR1 MNHNS, CDR2 SASEGT. This CDR3 is built from 14 residues.

In this sample, this clonotype turned up a few times. This chain uses TRBV12-3 or TRBV12-4 with TRBJ1-2, with D possibly matching TRBD1 (6 bases). The germline V and J ends were trimmed by 2 bases and 8 bases, with 9 bases remaining between them. The CDR3 sequence is 12 residues long. This CDR3 reads CASSLLDRGYTF. The CDR3, as DNA: TGTGCCAGCAGTTTACTGGACAGAGGCTACACCTTC.

Concerning this clonotype: One end of the junction is discordant with germline, which a read error may explain. The chain uses TRBV5-1 and TRBJ1-4; the match to TRBD1 covers 8 bases. Looked up from germline, CDR1 is SGHRS and CDR2 is YFSETQ. The CDR3 extends over 15 amino acids. For the CDR3, the DNA is TGCGCCTGCAGTTGGGGCGGGACAGGAGGAGAAAAACTGTTTTTT. Translated, it gives CACSWGGTGGEKLFF.

DNA of the CDR3: TGCGCCAGCAGCCGGAGAGCAGAAGAGACCCAGTACTTC. This translates into CASSRRAEETQYF. The V and J genes are TRBV5-1 and TRBJ2-5; D not certain. The length of the CDR3 is 13 residues. The V gene's germline CDR1 is SGHRS and CDR2 YFSETQ. Between the trimmed V and J ends, which lost 4 bases and 3 bases, there was a span of 10 bases.

V usage is TRBV20-1 and J usage is TRBJ2-1; D is possibly TRBD2 (6 bases). The ends were cut back, 0 bases at V and 7 bases at J, with 22 bases in the middle. Germline V gene sequence: CDR1 DFQATT, CDR2 SNEGSKA (reference sequence). This CDR3 region has 17 residues. The CDR3 reads CSAREGGLAPPLNEQFF. DNA for the CDR3: TGCAGTGCTAGAGAGGGCGGGCTAGCGCCTCCCCTAAATGAGCAGTTCTTC.

The V and J genes are TRBV5-1 and TRBJ2-5, with TRBD2 identical over 9 bases. CDR1 and CDR2 (germline): SGHRS, YFSETQ. This CDR3 has 15 amino acids. V trimming: 4 bases; J trimming: 2 bases; junction bases outside the gene matches: 6. Here the CDR3 reads CASSPITSGQETQYF. CDR3 nucleotide sequence: TGCGCCAGCAGCCCAATAACTAGCGGGCAAGAGACCCAGTACTTC.

This chain uses TRBV15 with TRBJ2-7; TRBD2 might be the D (6 bases). From germline, CDR1 is LNHNV and CDR2 YYDKDF (reference sequence). Between the trimmed V and J ends, which lost 11 bases and 2 bases, there was a span of 13 bases. The CDR3 loop spans 12 amino acids. The DNA of the CDR3 is TGTGCCTTAGCGGTTACAACCTACGAGCAGTACGTC. Protein product: CALAVTTYEQYV.

The chain recombines TRBV29-1 with TRBJ1-1, with 9 bases fitting TRBD1. CDR1 and CDR2 (germline): SQVTM, ANQGSEA. Trimming cost V 7 bases and J 10 bases; bases outside gene matches: 10. The CDR3 is made up of 12 amino acids. The CDR3 is CSGDRVPIGAFF. DNA for the CDR3: TGCAGCGGGGACAGGGTCCCCATCGGAGCTTTCTTT.

The V and J genes are TRBV5-1 and TRBJ2-1; D might be TRBD2 (7 bases). Deletions cut 3 bases from V and 0 bases from J, with 22 bases between. CDR1 is SGHRS, CDR2 YFSETQ, per germline. The CDR3 loop spans 19 amino acids. The CDR3 protein is CASSSMGGQGGLSYNEQFF. The CDR3, as DNA: TGCGCCAGCAGCTCCATGGGGGGGCAAGGGGGACTCTCCTACAATGAGCAGTTCTTC.

Only one count was recorded for this clonotype. This chain joins TRBV12-3 or TRBV12-4 and TRBJ2-3; D is perhaps TRBD2 (6 bases). The CDR3 runs 14 residues. Trimming cost V 6 bases and J 4 bases, with 14 bases left between them. The CDR3 region is CASSRDSAPDTQYF. The CDR3 region has the DNA TGTGCCAGCAGCCGGGACTCAGCGCCAGATACGCAGTATTTT.

This clonotype has a handful of counts. The V and J genes are TRBV19 and TRBJ2-1; D remains unclear. CDR3 length equals 14 residues. CDR1 is LNHDA and CDR2 is SQIVND in the germline V gene (reference sequence). Trimming took 1 base from V and 6 from J, leaving 10 bases between them. CDR3 amino acids: CASSIVPQTNEQFF. Written as DNA, the CDR3 is TGTGCCAGTAGTATAGTACCCCAGACCAATGAGCAGTTCTTC.

This chain joins TRBV7-2 and TRBJ2-3; D is ambiguous. Germline V gene data show CDR1 as SGHTA and CDR2 as FQGNSA. Trimming shortened V by 4 bases and J by 1 base, and 15 bases separated the two germline ends. The CDR3 runs to 16 residues. The CDR3 spells CASSSPQKFGTDTQYF. CDR3 sequence (DNA): TGTGCCAGCAGCTCCCCCCAGAAATTTGGCACAGATACGCAGTATTTT.

The chain employs TRBV28 and TRBJ2-1, with TRBD1 identical over 10 bases. This CDR3 region has 16 residues. V was clipped by 4 bases and J by 7 bases; unmatched bases: 10. The germline V gene encodes CDR1 MDHEN and CDR2 SYDVKM. CDR3 coding DNA: TGTGCCAGCAGTTCACCCGGGACAGGGGCCCATAATGAGCAGTTCTTC. Translated: CASSSPGTGAHNEQFF. The variable domain in full, with the rest retrieved from reference TRBV28 and TRBJ2-1, is DVKVTQSSRYLVKRTGEKVFLECVQDMDHENMFWYRQDPGLGLRLIYFSYDVKMKEKGDIPEGYSVSREKKERFSLILESASTNQTSMYLCASSSPGTGAHNEQFFGPGTRLTVL.